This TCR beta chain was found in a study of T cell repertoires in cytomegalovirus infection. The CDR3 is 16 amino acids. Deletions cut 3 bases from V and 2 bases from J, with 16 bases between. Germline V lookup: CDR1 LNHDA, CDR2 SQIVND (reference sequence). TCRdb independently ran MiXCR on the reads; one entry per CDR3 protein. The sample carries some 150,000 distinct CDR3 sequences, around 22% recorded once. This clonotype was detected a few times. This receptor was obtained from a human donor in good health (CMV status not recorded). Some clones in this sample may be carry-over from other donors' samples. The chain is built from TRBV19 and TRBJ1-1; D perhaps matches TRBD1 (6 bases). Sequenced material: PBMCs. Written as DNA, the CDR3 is TGTGCCAGTAGTATCCTGGCACAGGGATTAAACACTGAAGCTTTCTTT. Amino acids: CASSILAQGLNTEAFF.